These 25 T cell receptor beta chains came from one sample sequenced in a study of early T cells in non-severe SARS-CoV-2 infection. TCRdb processed the 5' RACE reads anew with MiXCR; each CDR3 protein has one entry. The repertoire holds approximately 19,000 distinct CDR3 sequences, with under 6.5% as singletons. Sequenced: whole blood. The receptors originated from an adult who was a healthcare worker with PCR-confirmed SARS-CoV-2 infection or an uninfected control (not recorded which).

Many counts were recorded for this clonotype. The chain employs TRBV28 and TRBJ2-2; D possibly corresponds to TRBD1 (7 bases). CDR1 and CDR2 from the germline V gene are MDHEN and SYDVKM. The CDR3 extends over 15 amino acids. Deletions cut 5 bases from V and 4 bases from J, with 14 bases between. This CDR3 is CASSLAGGSTGELFF. DNA of the CDR3: TGTGCCAGCAGTCTGGCAGGGGGGAGCACCGGGGAGCTGTTTTTT.

The sample holds many counts of this clonotype. The chain joins TRBV29-1 to TRBJ1-4; no clear D. The germline V gene has CDR1 SQVTM and CDR2 ANQGSEA. The CDR3 covers 12 residues. V gave up 4 bases and J gave up 5 bases, with 8 bases separating them. CDR3 in DNA: TGCAGCGTTGTGGCCAGAAATGAAAAACTGTTTTTT. Translating gives CSVVARNEKLFF.

Many counts were recorded for this clonotype. J is TRBJ2-1 and V is TRBV7-3; TRBD1 is a possible D gene (5 bases). Germline CDR1 reads SGHTA; CDR2 reads FQGTGA. V lost 1 base and J lost 10, with 11 bases in between. CDR3 size: 13 residues. In DNA form, the CDR3 reads TGTGCCAGCAGCTTAATGGCCCAGGGAGAGCAGTTCTTC. This codes for CASSLMAQGEQFF.

This clonotype was seen many times. V is TRBV3-1 and J is TRBJ1-5; D unclear. The germline V gene has CDR1 LGHDT and CDR2 YNNKEL (reference sequence). Trimming removed 1 base at V and 2 bases at J, with 3 bases between. The CDR3 has 13 amino acids. The CDR3 loop is CASSQGGNQPQHF. Written as DNA, the CDR3 is TGTGCCAGCAGCCAAGGAGGCAATCAGCCCCAGCATTTT.

This clonotype is categorized as medium-sized. The V gene is TRBV5-1, the J gene TRBJ2-3; TRBD1 aligns across 9 bases. The CDR3 consists of 15 residues. Germline V gene lookup returns CDR1 SGHRS and CDR2 YFSETQ. The V and J ends lost 3 bases and 4 bases, in that order; junction bases with no gene match: 6. The CDR3 DNA follows: TGCGCCAGCAGCTGGACAGGGGTGAGCGCAGATACGCAGTATTTT. Encoded protein: CASSWTGVSADTQYF.

The genes are TRBV7-8 and TRBJ2-7, with 12 bases lining up with TRBD2. With V trimmed by 1 base and J by 6 bases, 4 bases remained unmatched. Germline V CDR1 and CDR2: SGHVS, FQNEAQ. CDR3 size: 15 residues. CDR3: CASSLVLAGGGEQYF. The DNA for the CDR3 is TGTGCCAGCAGCTTAGTTCTAGCGGGAGGGGGCGAGCAGTACTTC.

This clonotype was detected a few times. This chain connects TRBV28 to TRBJ2-5; possibly TRBD1 or TRBD2 for D (6 bases each). There are 12 residues in the CDR3. The germline CDR1 and CDR2 sequences are MDHEN and SYDVKM. V lost 7 bases, J lost 3 bases, and 9 bases lay in between. The CDR3 is CASKRGEETQYF. The CDR3 nucleotides are TGTGCCAGCAAAAGGGGGGAAGAGACCCAGTACTTC.

For the CDR3, the DNA is TGCAGTGCTGAGACCGGACTAGCGGGGCCCACAGATACGCAGTATTTT. Its translation: CSAETGLAGPTDTQYF. The chain couples TRBV20-1 to TRBJ2-3; 12 positions match TRBD2. J gave up 2 bases and V 5 bases, and 8 bases lay outside the gene matches. This CDR3 contains 16 residues. Germline-derived CDR1 and CDR2 are DFQATT and SNEGSKA (reference sequence).

This clonotype was counted many times. The rearrangement uses TRBV24-1 and TRBJ2-3; D remains ambiguous. The last part of the DNA fits TRBJ1-5 better; the J call may be wrong. This CDR3 has 14 residues. Looked up from germline, CDR1 is KGHDR and CDR2 is SFDVKD. CDR3 coding DNA: TGTGCCACCAGTGACCGACTAGCGTCAGATACGCAGCATTTT. This gives the protein CATSDRLASDTQHF.

This clonotype was observed at least ten times. This sequence joins TRBV6-4 and TRBJ2-2; TRBD1 agrees at 8 bases. This CDR3 has 13 residues. J gave up 3 bases and V 7 bases, and 1 base lay outside the gene matches. From germline, CDR1 is MRHNA and CDR2 SNTAGT. The CDR3 is CASKDRDTGELFF. CDR3 DNA sequence: TGTGCCAGCAAGGACAGGGACACCGGGGAGCTGTTTTTT.

There are many counts of this clonotype. This rearrangement joins TRBV29-1 to TRBJ1-1; D perhaps matches TRBD1 (5 bases). Germline lookup yields CDR1 SQVTM and CDR2 ANQGSEA. Trimming cost V 1 base and J 0 bases, with 12 bases left between them. The CDR3 extends over 15 amino acids. The CDR3 region is CSVEGAGTLNTEAFF. CDR3 coding DNA: TGCAGCGTTGAAGGTGCGGGGACCCTGAACACTGAAGCTTTCTTT.

The sample holds many counts of this clonotype. The V gene is TRBV24-1, the J gene TRBJ2-3; the match to TRBD2 covers 8 bases. The CDR3 runs 15 residues. J lost 3 bases, V lost 3 bases, and 4 bases had no gene match. Germline lookup yields CDR1 KGHDR and CDR2 SFDVKD. CDR3 sequence: CATSDRAGVTDTQYF. CDR3 nucleotides: TGTGCCACCAGTGATCGAGCGGGAGTTACAGATACGCAGTATTTT.

In its sample, this clonotype was seen many times. The chain is built from TRBV10-2 and TRBJ1-6, with 8 bases fitting TRBD1. The ends lost 4 bases at V and 7 bases at J; junction bases unmatched: 6. The germline V gene encodes CDR1 WSHSY and CDR2 SAAADI. The CDR3 is 15 residues long. CDR3 nucleotides: TGCGCCAGCAGTGTCGGTGGACAGGGAAATTCACCCCTCCACTTT. Its protein is CASSVGGQGNSPLHF.

There are many counts of this clonotype. The chain is built from TRBV18 and TRBJ1-5, with D possibly TRBD1 on 5 matching bases. The germline V gene has CDR1 KGHSH and CDR2 LQKENI. This CDR3 contains 13 residues. V dropped 6 bases and J dropped 7 bases, with 13 bases sitting between them. CDR3 DNA: TGTGCCAGCTCCCCCGGGGCGGACCAGCCCCAGCATTTT. Residues: CASSPGADQPQHF.

This clonotype is medium-sized by share. The chain links TRBV5-1 to TRBJ1-1; D is unclear. CDR3 length: 14 amino acids. The germline CDR1 and CDR2 sequences are SGHRS and YFSETQ. Trimming stripped 4 bases from V and 3 bases from J, with 13 bases between. The CDR3 protein is CASSPQTRDTEAFF. DNA of the CDR3: TGCGCCAGCAGCCCTCAAACCCGCGACACTGAAGCTTTCTTT.

This clonotype was recorded many times. This chain connects TRBV10-1 to TRBJ2-7; D is perhaps TRBD1 (6 bases). V was pared by 0 bases and J by 3 bases, with 12 bases between. Germline CDR1 WNHNN, CDR2 SYGVQD (reference sequence). The CDR3 has 15 residues. Written as DNA, the CDR3 is TGCGCCAGCAGTGAGTCGTCCACAGGGTACTACGAGCAGTACTTC. It codes for CASSESSTGYYEQYF.

By share, this clonotype counts as medium-sized (0.01 to 0.1%). The V call is TRBV7-2, the J call TRBJ2-1, with unresolved D. The CDR3 totals 14 residues. Germline CDR1 reads SGHTA; CDR2 reads FQGNSA. V shed 1 base and J shed 9 bases, with 13 bases lying between them. The CDR3 sequence is CASSLGASRSEQFF. DNA of the CDR3: TGTGCCAGCAGCTTAGGGGCTAGTAGGAGTGAGCAGTTCTTC.

Ten or more counts support this clonotype. The V call is TRBV29-1, the J call TRBJ2-1, with unresolved D. In germline, CDR1 is SQVTM, CDR2 ANQGSEA. This CDR3 is built from 12 residues. V lost 7 bases and J 6 bases, leaving 13 bases between the germline ends. CDR3 loop: CSGIMGTNEQFF. In DNA, the CDR3 is TGCAGCGGCATCATGGGTACCAATGAGCAGTTCTTC.

This chain connects TRBV10-3 to TRBJ2-6; 8 bases are shared with TRBD1. Germline assignment: CDR1 ENHRY and CDR2 SYGVKD. The V segment lost 8 bases and the J segment 3 bases; nucleotides outside the gene matches: 9. This CDR3 contains 16 residues. CDR3 sequence (DNA): TGTGCCATCTTCGGGACAGGATTACTTGGGGCCAACGTCCTGACTTTC. Protein product: CAIFGTGLLGANVLTF.

V is TRBV29-1 and J is TRBJ1-1, with no clear D. Trimming stripped 8 bases from V and 2 bases from J, with 9 bases between. The CDR3 has 11 amino acids. Germline V CDR1 and CDR2: SQVTM, ANQGSEA. The CDR3 DNA reads TGCAGCTTCCATGAAAACACTGAAGCTTTCTTT. The encoded protein is CSFHENTEAFF.

The V gene is TRBV24-1, the J gene TRBJ1-1; TRBD1 might be the D (5 bases). The ends were cut back, 12 bases at V and 11 bases at J, with 21 bases in the middle. CDR3 size: 12 residues. CDR1 and CDR2 from the germline V gene are KGHDR and SFDVKD. The CDR3 DNA reads TGTGCCGCCCGGGGGGGATCTTACGGGGCTTTCTTT. As protein: CAARGGSYGAFF.

This clonotype was detected a few times. The chain carries TRBV10-3 and TRBJ2-2, with 10 positions matching TRBD2. The CDR3 extends over 20 amino acids. Germline-derived CDR1 and CDR2 are ENHRY and SYGVKD. The V gene end was trimmed by 3 bases and the J gene end by 1 base; junction bases not matched to a gene: 14. CDR3 sequence (DNA): TGTGCCATCAGTGAAACGCCCTTCACTAGCGGGAATAGGAACACCGGGGAGCTGTTTTTT. The encoded protein is CAISETPFTSGNRNTGELFF.

V and J are TRBV11-2 and TRBJ2-5, with D hard to call. The CDR3 loop spans 12 amino acids. Germline values: CDR1 SGHAT, CDR2 FQNNGV. The V end lost 3 bases, the J end lost 5 bases, and 7 bases lay between the germline ends. CDR3 bases: TGTGCCAGCAGCTTGCAGAGGGAGACCCAGTACTTC. Residues: CASSLQRETQYF. Full variable domain (outside the CDR3, taken from reference TRBV11-2 and TRBJ2-5): EAGVAQSPRYKIIEKRQSVAFWCNPISGHATLYWYQQILGQGPKLLIQFQNNGVVDDSQLPKDRFSAERLKGVDSTLKIQPAKLEDSAVYLCASSLQRETQYFGPGTRLLVL.

This clonotype has a count of ten or more. The rearrangement joins TRBV7-6 to TRBJ2-2; TRBD2 aligns across 11 bases. The germline CDR1 and CDR2 sequences are SGHVS and FNYEAQ. V gave up 5 bases and J gave up 0 bases; unmatched junction bases: 2. The CDR3 consists of 16 residues. CDR3 protein: CASSLTSGTNTGELFF. The CDR3 DNA is TGTGCCAGCAGCCTGACTAGCGGGACGAACACCGGGGAGCTGTTTTTT. Based on the CDR3 plus reference TRBV7-6 and TRBJ2-2, the full variable domain is GAGVSQSPRYKVTKRGQDVALRCDPISGHVSLYWYRQALGQGPEFLTYFNYEAQQDKSGLPNDRFSAERPEGSISTLTIQRTEQRDSAMYRCASSLTSGTNTGELFFGEGSRLTVL.

This clonotype has ten or more counts. This chain links TRBV20-1 with TRBJ1-1; 7 positions agree with TRBD1. J was trimmed by 0 bases and V by 5 bases; bases with no gene match: 9. CDR1 and CDR2 from the germline V gene are DFQATT and SNEGSKA (reference sequence). The CDR3 has 15 amino acids. CDR3 protein: CSARNRGRMNTEAFF. The CDR3 nucleotides read TGCAGTGCTCGGAACAGGGGACGTATGAACACTGAAGCTTTCTTT.